A single sample is the source of the 9 T cell receptor beta chains below, sequenced in a study of siplizumab effects on memory and regulatory T cells. Sequencing used immunoSEQ multiplex PCR; TCRdb keeps in-frame clones, though not all of them. This table holds about 110,000 clones, under 95% found once. Sequenced: Tregs sorted from blood. These receptors originate from a human donor in good health.

This sequence joins TRBV9 and TRBJ1-3; possibly TRBD1 for D (5 bases). Germline V gene sequence: CDR1 SGDLS, CDR2 YYNGEE. The V and J ends lost 3 bases and 0 bases respectively, with 7 bases between them. This CDR3 is built from 14 residues. CDR3 in DNA: TGTGCCAGCAGCGCAGACAGCTCTGGAAACACCATATATTTT. Translation: CASSADSSGNTIYF.

The chain has TRBV6-1 and TRBJ1-5; TRBD1 agrees at 9 bases. The CDR3 is 15 amino acids. CDR1 is MNHNS and CDR2 is SASEGT in the germline V gene. J was trimmed by 2 bases and V by 7 bases; bases with no gene match: 6. CDR3 sequence: CASTGQGRGNQPQHF. CDR3 nucleotide sequence: TGTGCCAGCACGGGACAGGGTAGGGGCAATCAGCCCCAGCATTTT.

The genes are TRBV5-6 and TRBJ2-3; no definite D call. Germline V gene lookup returns CDR1 SGHDT and CDR2 YYEEEE. Trimming took off 2 bases at V and 0 bases at J, with 4 bases between the two ends. This CDR3 has 13 residues. The CDR3 spells CASSFSSTDTQYF. The DNA of the CDR3 is TGTGCCAGCAGCTTCTCTAGCACAGATACGCAGTATTTT. The complete variable domain, with remaining parts taken from reference TRBV5-6 and TRBJ2-3, reads DAGVTQSPTHLIKTRGQQVTLRCSPKSGHDTVSWYQQALGQGPQFIFQYYEEEERQRGNFPDRFSGHQFPNYSSELNVNALLLGDSALYLCASSFSSTDTQYFGPGTRLTVL.

V and J are TRBV6-5 and TRBJ1-2; 10 nucleotides line up with TRBD1. Germline CDR1 reads MNHEY; CDR2 reads SVGAGI. V was clipped by 6 bases and J by 8 bases; unmatched bases: 9. The CDR3 has 14 amino acids. The DNA for the CDR3 is TGTGCCAGCAGGCCGACAGGGGGCGAGCGCGGCTACACCTTC. This codes for CASRPTGGERGYTF.

This sequence joins TRBV5-1 and TRBJ2-5, with D tentatively TRBD1 (5 bases). Trimming stripped 0 bases from V and 2 bases from J, with 17 bases between. From germline, CDR1 is SGHRS and CDR2 YFSETQ. The CDR3 length is 17 residues. Here the CDR3 reads CASSLVVRLREQETQYF. The CDR3 region has the DNA TGCGCCAGCAGCTTGGTGGTTAGGCTCAGGGAACAAGAGACCCAGTACTTC.

This clone was detected once. The V call is TRBV5-1, the J call TRBJ2-1; 9 bases line up with TRBD2. J gave up 6 bases and V 0 bases, and 4 bases lay outside the gene matches. Germline V gene data show CDR1 as SGHRS and CDR2 as YFSETQ. This CDR3 is built from 15 residues. CDR3 loop: CASSLEGLARNEQFF. Written as DNA, the CDR3 is TGCGCCAGCAGCTTGGAGGGACTAGCCCGCAATGAGCAGTTCTTC.

V usage is TRBV7-2 and J usage is TRBJ1-5; weak D call: TRBD1 (6 bases). This CDR3 contains 15 residues. Trimming left V 1 base short and J 0 bases short, with 7 bases between. The germline V gene has CDR1 SGHTA and CDR2 FQGNSA. CDR3 protein: CASSLGTASNQPQHF. CDR3 DNA sequence: TGTGCCAGCAGCTTAGGGACAGCTAGCAATCAGCCCCAGCATTTT.

The rearrangement uses TRBV12-5 and TRBJ1-1; weak D call: TRBD1 (5 bases). Trimming stripped 7 bases from V and 12 bases from J, with 15 bases between. The germline gives CDR1 LGHNT, CDR2 FRNRAP. The CDR3 totals 11 residues. Here the CDR3 DNA reads TGTGCTAGTGCCGCGGGGGATCGTTCTTTCTTT. As protein: CASAAGDRSFF.

This clone was observed once. The chain couples TRBV29-1 to TRBJ1-2; possible D gene TRBD1, 6 bases. Trimming removed 5 bases at V and 0 bases at J, with 22 bases between. Germline CDR1 and CDR2: SQVTM and ANQGSEA. The CDR3 runs 17 residues. The CDR3 sequence is CSVIEPRGRIPNYGYTF. In nucleotides, the CDR3 is TGCAGCGTTATAGAGCCCAGGGGCCGTATCCCTAACTATGGCTACACCTTC.